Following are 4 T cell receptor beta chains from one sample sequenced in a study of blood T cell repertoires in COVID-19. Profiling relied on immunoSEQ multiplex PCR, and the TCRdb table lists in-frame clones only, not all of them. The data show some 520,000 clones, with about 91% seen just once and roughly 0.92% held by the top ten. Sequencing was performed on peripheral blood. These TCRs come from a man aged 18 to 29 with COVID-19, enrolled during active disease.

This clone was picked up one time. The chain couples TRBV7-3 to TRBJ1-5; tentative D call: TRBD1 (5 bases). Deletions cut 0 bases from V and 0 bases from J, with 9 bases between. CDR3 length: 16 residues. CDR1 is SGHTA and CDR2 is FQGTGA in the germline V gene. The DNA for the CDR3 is TGTGCCAGCAGCTTAACCATACAGGTTAGCAATCAGCCCCAGCATTTT. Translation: CASSLTIQVSNQPQHF.

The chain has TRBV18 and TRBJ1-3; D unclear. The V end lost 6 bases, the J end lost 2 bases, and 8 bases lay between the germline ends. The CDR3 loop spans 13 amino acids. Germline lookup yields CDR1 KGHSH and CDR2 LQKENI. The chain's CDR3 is CASSSGAGNTIYF. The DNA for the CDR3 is TGTGCCAGCTCGTCGGGTGCTGGAAACACCATATATTTT. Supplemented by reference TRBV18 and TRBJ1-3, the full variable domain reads NAGVMQNPRHLVRRRGQEARLRCSPMKGHSHVYWYRQLPEEGLKFMVYLQKENIIDESGMPKERFSAEFPKEGPSILRIQQVVRGDSAAYFCASSSGAGNTIYFGEGSWLTVV.

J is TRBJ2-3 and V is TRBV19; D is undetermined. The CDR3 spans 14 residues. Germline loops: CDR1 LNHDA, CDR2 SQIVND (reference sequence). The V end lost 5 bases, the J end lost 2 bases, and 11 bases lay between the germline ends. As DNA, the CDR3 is TGTGCCAGTAGTCGTGGGCCAAACACAGATACGCAGTATTTT. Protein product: CASSRGPNTDTQYF. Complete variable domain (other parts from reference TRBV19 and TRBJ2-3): DGGITQSPKYLFRKEGQNVTLSCEQNLNHDAMYWYRQDPGQGLRLIYYSQIVNDFQKGDIAEGYSVSREKKESFPLTVTSAQKNPTAFYLCASSRGPNTDTQYFGPGTRLTVL.

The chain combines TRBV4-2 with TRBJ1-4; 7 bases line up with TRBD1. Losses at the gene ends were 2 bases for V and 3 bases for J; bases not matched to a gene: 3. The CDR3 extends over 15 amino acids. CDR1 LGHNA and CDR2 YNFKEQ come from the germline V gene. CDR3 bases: TGTGCCAGCAGCCAACTAACAGGGGCTAATGAAAAACTGTTTTTT. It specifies CASSQLTGANEKLFF.